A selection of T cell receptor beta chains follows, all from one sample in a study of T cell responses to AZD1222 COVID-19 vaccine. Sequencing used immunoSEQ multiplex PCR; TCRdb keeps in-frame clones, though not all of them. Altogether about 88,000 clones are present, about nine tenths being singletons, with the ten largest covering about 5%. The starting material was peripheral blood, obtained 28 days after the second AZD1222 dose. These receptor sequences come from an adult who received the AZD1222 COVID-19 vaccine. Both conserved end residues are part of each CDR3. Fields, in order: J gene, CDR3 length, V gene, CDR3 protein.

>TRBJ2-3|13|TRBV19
CASHSQGTDTQYF
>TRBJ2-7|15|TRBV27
CASSPRQGGIYEQYF
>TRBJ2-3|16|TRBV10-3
CAISPGLAGATDTQYF
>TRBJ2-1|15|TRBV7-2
CASSLKAGDTAEQFF
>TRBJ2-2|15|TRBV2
CASINSGGFTGELFF
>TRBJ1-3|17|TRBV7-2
CASSLAPHREAGNTIYF
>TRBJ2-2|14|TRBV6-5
CASRQGSNTGELFF
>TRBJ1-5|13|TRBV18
CASSPDGYQPQHF
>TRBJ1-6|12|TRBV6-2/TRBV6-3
CASSSRTGLLHF
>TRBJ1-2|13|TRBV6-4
CASSAGLLYGYTF
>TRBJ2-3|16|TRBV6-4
CASSERHLGDTDTQYF
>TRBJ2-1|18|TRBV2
CASLETPLTGTFSVGQFF
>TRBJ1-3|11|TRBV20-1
CSASKGNTIYF
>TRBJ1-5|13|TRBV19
CASSTGTNQPQHF
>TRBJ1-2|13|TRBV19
CASSNERTRGYTF
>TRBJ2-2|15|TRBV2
CASKDFFSGTGELFF
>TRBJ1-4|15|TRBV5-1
CASSLERGPNEKLFF
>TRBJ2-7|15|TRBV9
CASSLEPGAAYEQYF
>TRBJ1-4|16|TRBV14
CASSQLGHLDREKLFF
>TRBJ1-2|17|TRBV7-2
CASSATGRWGINYGYTF
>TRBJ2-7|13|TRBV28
CASSLSQTYEQYF